The 26 T cell receptor beta chains listed next were all sequenced from one sample in a study of T cells in Graves' hyperthyroidism and ophthalmopathy (dated by TCRdb to the late 2010s). To prepare the library, multiplex PCR was applied. The sequencer was an Illumina HiSeq 2000. The TCR beta CDR3 regions were amplified from the RNA transcripts. For the first round of RT-PCR on the TCR CDR3, the HTBI primer set was used together with the Qiagen OneStep RT-PCR kit. TCRdb took the public reads, trimmed them with fastp at Q25, ran MiXCR for clone calling and kept in-frame beta chains. All rows with the same CDR3 protein become a single entry with the most common DNA and genes. Here the sample has 450,000 to 500,000 distinct CDR3 sequences; approximately 23% occur a single time. About half of the sample is in the top ten clones. The specimen was blood. The receptors shown here come from a woman between 65 and 79 years old with Graves' ophthalmopathy.

This clonotype was found once. This could be a read error, since a much larger clone is one nucleotide away. CDR3 in amino acids: CASEQGGGMNTEAFF. CDR3 DNA: TGTGCCAGCGAGCAAGGGGGGGGGATGAACACTGAAGCTTTCTTT. The V call is TRBV12-3 or TRBV12-4, the J call TRBJ1-1, with D tentatively TRBD1 (6 bases). The ends were cut back, 8 bases at V and 0 bases at J, with 16 bases in the middle. The CDR3 covers 15 residues.

The chain is built from TRBV6-5 and TRBJ1-3; 8 positions agree with TRBD1. V shed 0 bases and J 0 bases; nucleotides not matched to a gene: 1. CDR3 length: 16 amino acids. The germline V gene encodes CDR1 MNHEY and CDR2 SVGAGI. The CDR3 DNA reads as TGTGCCAGCAGTTACTCCACAGGGGGCTCTGGAAACACCATATATTTT. Amino acids: CASSYSTGGSGNTIYF.

With respect to this clonotype: A much larger clone is a single base away; this may be a read error. CDR3 sequence: CASERSGGGLRVELFF. The CDR3 DNA sequence: TGTGCCAGCGAACGCTCTGGCGGAGGCCTCCGGGTGGAGCTGTTTTTT. V and J are TRBV2 and TRBJ2-2; a weak D match, TRBD2 (5 bases). The CDR3 extends over 16 amino acids. Germline CDR1 reads SNHLY; CDR2 reads FYNNEI. V was clipped by 8 bases and J by 10 bases, with 26 bases between them.

To note about this clonotype: This may come from a read error, since a much larger clone is one base off. This chain connects TRBV11-2 to TRBJ2-5; TRBD2 is a possible D gene (5 bases). Germline CDR1 and CDR2: SGHAT and FQNNGV. The CDR3 is 14 amino acids. Trimming pared 5 bases from V and 6 bases from J, leaving 16 bases between. The chain's CDR3 is CASSPGWRKQTQYF. The CDR3 coding sequence is TGTGCCAGCAGCCCAGGCTGGAGGAAACAGACCCAGTACTTC.

The chain couples TRBV7-2 to TRBJ2-1; 13 nucleotides align to TRBD2. V lost 5 bases, J lost 7 bases, and 8 bases stayed unmatched. This CDR3 is built from 16 residues. Germline assignment: CDR1 SGHTA and CDR2 FQGNSA. Written as DNA, the CDR3 is TGTGCCAGCAGCCCTAGGACTAGCGGGAGCTCAAATGAGCAGTTCTTC. It codes for CASSPRTSGSSNEQFF.

This clonotype was seen a few times. The V gene is TRBV30, the J gene TRBJ1-2, with TRBD1 as a possible D gene (6 bases). Trimming took 8 bases from V and 6 from J, leaving 16 bases between them. This CDR3 region has 12 residues. Germline V gene lookup returns CDR1 GTSNPN and CDR2 SVGIG (reference sequence). CDR3 protein: CARSTGFDGYTF. Written as DNA, the CDR3 is TGTGCCAGATCCACAGGGTTTGATGGCTACACCTTC.

The sample holds many counts of this clonotype. The chain combines TRBV27 with TRBJ1-1; D remains unclear. This CDR3 has 14 amino acids. V was cut by 6 bases and J by 0 bases, with 11 bases left in between. Looked up from germline, CDR1 is MNHEY and CDR2 is SMNVEV (reference sequence). The CDR3 loop reads CASREGLMNTEAFF. The CDR3 DNA sequence: TGTGCCAGCAGGGAAGGACTGATGAACACTGAAGCTTTCTTT.

This chain connects TRBV5-1 to TRBJ2-3; no reliable D call. V was shortened by 0 bases and J by 0 bases, with 8 bases between the two germline ends. The CDR3 contains 15 residues. Germline lookup yields CDR1 SGHRS and CDR2 YFSETQ. CDR3 in amino acids: CASSLGPSSTDTQYF. Here the CDR3 DNA reads TGCGCCAGCAGCTTGGGACCTTCTAGCACAGATACGCAGTATTTT.

This clonotype has a handful of counts. V gene TRBV6-5 combines with J gene TRBJ1-1; the match to TRBD1 covers 11 bases. This CDR3 region has 13 residues. Germline CDR1 and CDR2: MNHEY and SVGAGI. J lost 4 bases, V lost 8 bases, and 3 bases had no gene match. As DNA, the CDR3 is TGTGCCAGCGTTGGACAGGGGGCCACTGAAGCTTTCTTT. It is translated as CASVGQGATEAFF.

The chain links TRBV7-2 to TRBJ2-7, with 8 bases that match TRBD1. CDR3 length equals 16 residues. The junction had 10 bases not matched to a gene; V was cut back by 1 base and J by 5 bases. CDR1 and CDR2 from the germline V gene are SGHTA and FQGNSA. In DNA, the CDR3 is TGTGCCAGCAGCTTAGTGGGTCCAGGGGGCATTGACGAGCAGTACTTC. It translates to CASSLVGPGGIDEQYF. Filled out from reference TRBV7-2 and TRBJ2-7, the complete variable domain reads GAGVSQSPSNKVTEKGKDVELRCDPISGHTALYWYRQSLGQGLEFLIYFQGNSAPDKSGLPSDRFSAERTGGSVSTLTIQRTQQEDSAVYLCASSLVGPGGIDEQYFGPGTRLTVT.

The chain carries TRBV27 and TRBJ1-6; 7 bases align to TRBD1. This CDR3 has 14 amino acids. The J segment lost 10 bases and the V segment lost 5 bases, leaving 8 bases of the junction unmatched. Germline V CDR1 and CDR2: MNHEY, SMNVEV (reference sequence). The chain's CDR3 is CASSPRRGESPLHF. The DNA for the CDR3 is TGTGCCAGCAGTCCCCGCAGGGGGGAATCACCCCTCCACTTT.

The V and J genes are TRBV6-4 and TRBJ1-2; D might be TRBD1 (5 bases). V lost 9 bases and J lost 0, with 11 bases in between. There are 13 residues in the CDR3. The germline gives CDR1 MRHNA, CDR2 SNTAGT. DNA for the CDR3: TGTGCCAGGGGGGACGGGGCTAACTATGGCTACACCTTC. It is translated as CARGDGANYGYTF.

The rearrangement joins TRBV7-6 to TRBJ1-1; a possible D gene is TRBD1 (5 bases). The CDR3 is 15 amino acids. V was clipped by 4 bases and J by 0 bases, with 12 bases between them. The germline V gene has CDR1 SGHVS and CDR2 FNYEAQ. CDR3 in amino acids: CASSSQRGMNTEAFF. DNA for the CDR3: TGTGCCAGCAGCTCCCAAAGGGGCATGAACACTGAAGCTTTCTTT.

The chain combines TRBV10-2 with TRBJ2-7; D call uncertain. V shed 6 bases and J shed 0 bases, with 15 bases lying between them. The germline CDR1 and CDR2 sequences are WSHSY and SAAADI. The CDR3 has 15 residues. The CDR3 sequence is CASRLKELLSYEQYF. The DNA for the CDR3 is TGCGCCAGCAGATTGAAGGAGCTCCTCTCCTACGAGCAGTACTTC.

The chain joins TRBV29-1 to TRBJ2-7; D call uncertain. V lost 6 bases, J lost 0 bases, and 9 bases lay in between. This CDR3 comprises 12 residues. Germline CDR1 reads SQVTM; CDR2 reads ANQGSEA. CDR3 in DNA: TGCAGCGTGGGTTCCTACTCCTACGAGCAGTACTTC. The encoded protein is CSVGSYSYEQYF.

Many counts were recorded for this clonotype. The V call is TRBV7-2, the J call TRBJ1-2; D gene unclear. CDR3 length equals 15 residues. V dropped 5 bases and J dropped 6 bases, with 19 bases sitting between them. CDR1 is SGHTA, CDR2 FQGNSA, per germline. The CDR3 nucleotides read TGTGCCAGCAGCATGCTATCATTCACCCCGGATGGCTACACCTTC. Protein: CASSMLSFTPDGYTF.

This clonotype came up a few times. The chain couples TRBV12-3 or TRBV12-4 to TRBJ1-6; the D gene is possibly TRBD1 (5 bases). The CDR3 consists of 15 residues. V lost 5 bases and J 8 bases, leaving 16 bases between the germline ends. The CDR3 here is CASSPRRGGDSPLHF. The CDR3 nucleotides are TGTGCCAGCAGTCCACGACGGGGCGGCGATTCACCCCTCCACTTT.

In its sample, this clonotype was seen many times. The chain uses TRBV3-1 and TRBJ2-7, with TRBD2 matching over 11 bases. The CDR3 extends over 15 amino acids. Germline CDR1 LGHDT, CDR2 YNNKEL (reference sequence). J lost 3 bases, V lost 2 bases, and 3 bases had no gene match. This CDR3 reads CASSQITSGSYEQYF. CDR3 DNA: TGTGCCAGCAGCCAAATTACTAGCGGGAGCTACGAGCAGTACTTC.

This clonotype was counted a few times. J is TRBJ2-7 and V is TRBV9, with 11 bases matching TRBD2. Per germline, CDR1 SGDLS and CDR2 YYNGEE. This CDR3 has 15 residues. Germline trimming cut 0 bases from V and 6 bases from J; bases unmatched to any gene: 5. The CDR3 region has the DNA TGTGCCAGCAGCGTAGGACTAGCGGGATTCTCCGAGCAGTACTTC. Translated, it gives CASSVGLAGFSEQYF.

The chain couples TRBV20-1 to TRBJ2-7; D unclear. Trimming pared 7 bases from V and 4 bases from J, leaving 11 bases between. The CDR3 length is 11 residues. Germline CDR1 is DFQATT and CDR2 is SNEGSKA (reference sequence). The CDR3 sequence is CSVRTAYEQYF. The CDR3 DNA follows: TGCAGTGTTCGGACCGCTTACGAGCAGTACTTC.

The rearrangement joins TRBV20-1 to TRBJ2-2, with D maybe TRBD2 (6 bases). Per the germline V gene, CDR1 is DFQATT and CDR2 is SNEGSKA (reference sequence). V lost 5 bases and J lost 6, with 19 bases in between. This CDR3 contains 15 residues. The CDR3 is CSARVSGLPPGELFF. For the CDR3, the DNA is TGCAGTGCTCGGGTATCGGGACTCCCGCCCGGGGAGCTGTTTTTT.

V and J are TRBV29-1 and TRBJ1-1; no clear D gene. The germline V and J ends were trimmed by 5 bases and 5 bases, with 9 bases remaining between them. Germline V lookup: CDR1 SQVTM, CDR2 ANQGSEA. The CDR3 extends over 11 amino acids. For the CDR3, the DNA is TGCAGCGTTCTAAGGGTTACTGAAGCTTTCTTT. Translating gives CSVLRVTEAFF.

This clonotype showed up just a few times. The gene calls are TRBV19 and TRBJ2-1; D gene unclear. Germline CDR1 LNHDA, CDR2 SQIVND (reference sequence). The CDR3 has 18 residues. The V end lost 3 bases, the J end lost 2 bases, and 20 bases lay between the germline ends. The DNA for the CDR3 is TGTGCCAGTAGTATCGTTGTCTTACTGGACGATGCCTACAATGAGCAGTTCTTC. It yields the protein CASSIVVLLDDAYNEQFF.

This clonotype has a handful of counts. The chain recombines TRBV28 with TRBJ1-2; the D is unclear. The CDR3 is made up of 12 amino acids. V dropped 6 bases and J dropped 8 bases, with 13 bases sitting between them. CDR1 is MDHEN, CDR2 SYDVKM, per germline. CDR3 amino acids: CASSLPVRGYTF. CDR3 DNA: TGTGCCAGCAGCCTACCAGTTAGGGGCTACACCTTC.

This chain links TRBV12-3 or TRBV12-4 with TRBJ2-1; TRBD1 is a possible D gene (5 bases). The V and J ends lost 3 bases and 0 bases respectively, with 9 bases between them. This CDR3 has 15 residues. The CDR3: CASSFDRNSYNEQFF. CDR3 DNA: TGTGCCAGCAGTTTCGACAGAAACTCCTACAATGAGCAGTTCTTC.

In its sample, this clonotype was seen a few times. This chain connects TRBV20-1 to TRBJ1-6; a possible D gene is TRBD1 (6 bases). CDR1 is DFQATT, CDR2 SNEGSKA, per germline (reference sequence). This CDR3 region has 14 residues. Trimming took 4 bases from V and 7 from J, leaving 14 bases between them. The CDR3 nucleotides read TGCAGTGCTACACCCGGGACATCCAATTCACCCCTCCACTTT. Amino acids: CSATPGTSNSPLHF.